The clone carrying this T cell receptor (beta chain) occurred once. The sample comes from a study of blood T cell repertoires in COVID-19. For the study at large: COVID-19 samples collected from the United States, Italy and Spain covered acute and convalescent phases. T cells, B-cell-depleted T cells, or PBMCs provided the cDNA or gDNA that served as material.

Methods used by the authors: Reference gene primer amplification in the assay estimated nucleated cell counts. TCRdb keeps only in-frame clones here, not all; method: immunoSEQ multiplex PCR. The V and J calls and the clone size are those of that table, but D and trimming were determined from the DNA. The sample consists of roughly 190,000 clones, about 83% of them appearing once. The V and J ends lost 4 bases and 3 bases, in that order; junction bases with no gene match: 9. CDR1 MNHNS and CDR2 SASEGT come from the germline V gene. The CDR3 contains 17 residues. The sequenced material came from peripheral blood. The chain is built from TRBV6-1 and TRBJ2-4, with TRBD1 matching over 10 bases. This receptor was taken from a woman in her seventies with active or convalescent COVID-19. The CDR3 here is CASSVPGQGSGKNIQYF. The CDR3 DNA is TGTGCCAGCAGTGTACCGGGACAGGGGAGCGGCAAAAACATTCAGTACTTC.